These 23 T cell receptor beta chains came from one sample sequenced in a study of blood T cell repertoires in COVID-19. The repertoire was sequenced with immunoSEQ multiplex PCR; TCRdb's copy has only in-frame clones and lacks some. The sample lists about 75,000 clones, around 67% occurring once. Sequencing input: peripheral blood. Source of these receptors: a human donor with acute or convalescent COVID-19. The donor label of this sample is uncertain.

V is TRBV5-1 and J is TRBJ2-1, with 11 bases identical to TRBD2. The germline CDR1 and CDR2 sequences are SGHRS and YFSETQ. V dropped 4 bases and J dropped 8; count of bases not matched to a gene: 8. This CDR3 has 15 amino acids. CDR3 in amino acids: CASSGASGRFHEQFF. The CDR3 coding sequence is TGCGCCAGCAGCGGGGCTAGCGGGAGGTTTCATGAGCAGTTCTTC.

This chain joins TRBV28 and TRBJ2-3; weak D call: TRBD1 (5 bases). The length of the CDR3 is 15 residues. The V end was cut by 2 bases, the J end by 0 bases, with 9 bases between. The germline V gene has CDR1 MDHEN and CDR2 SYDVKM. The CDR3 protein is CASSLGAGSTDTQYF. CDR3 bases: TGTGCCAGCAGTTTAGGCGCAGGGAGCACAGATACGCAGTATTTT.

This rearrangement joins TRBV7-9 to TRBJ1-6; D call uncertain. The CDR3 is made up of 15 amino acids. The V and J ends lost 5 bases and 10 bases respectively, with 18 bases between them. The germline gives CDR1 SEHNR, CDR2 FQNEAQ (reference sequence). The CDR3 coding sequence is TGTGCCAGCAGCCCCGCGGCAGGTGGACTGTCACCCCTCCACTTT. This codes for CASSPAAGGLSPLHF.

The V and J genes are TRBV7-2 and TRBJ2-2, with D uncertain. This CDR3 contains 14 residues. The V gene lost 4 bases and the J gene lost 4 bases, with 10 bases spanning the gap. Germline V gene sequence: CDR1 SGHTA, CDR2 FQGNSA. The CDR3 DNA reads as TGTGCCAGCAGCTCACTCCACAGCACCGGGGAGCTGTTTTTT. It yields the protein CASSSLHSTGELFF.

The sample holds one count of this clone. CDR3 nucleotide sequence: TGTGCCTGTATGTCTCGGGGGATAGAGCCTGGGGCCAACGTCCTGACTTTC. As protein: CACMSRGIEPGANVLTF. The chain couples TRBV21-1 to TRBJ2-6; the table calls TRBD2, which could not be checked here. TRBV21-1 has pseudogene status. The CDR3 loop spans 17 amino acids.

This clone was detected only once. CDR3 residues: CASSLAGRGPTDTQYF. DNA for the CDR3: TGTGCCAGCAGCTTGGCCGGCAGGGGGCCCACAGATACGCAGTATTTT. V usage is TRBV5-8 and J usage is TRBJ2-3, with TRBD1 identical over 8 bases. Trimming removed 0 bases from V and 2 bases from J; junction bases left unmatched: 5. CDR1 is SGHTS and CDR2 is YDEGEE in the germline V gene. This CDR3 spans 16 amino acids.

Regarding this clone: A junction end diverges from the germline sequence, so it may reflect a read error. DNA of the CDR3: TGTGCCAGCACTTACTCGAGCAGGGAAGAGACCCAGTACTTC. Amino acids: CASTYSSREETQYF. The J gene is TRBJ2-5, the V gene TRBV6-5; possible D gene TRBD1, 5 bases. The length of the CDR3 is 14 residues. Germline values: CDR1 MNHEY, CDR2 SVGAGI.

The chain combines TRBV15 with TRBJ1-4; D gene uncertain. Germline V gene data show CDR1 as LNHNV and CDR2 as YYDKDF (reference sequence). Trimming removed 3 bases at V and 4 bases at J, with 9 bases between. The CDR3 totals 14 residues. The CDR3 DNA sequence: TGTGCCACCAGCAGGGAAAACTATAATGAAAAACTGTTTTTT. Translated: CATSRENYNEKLFF.

V usage is TRBV25-1 and J usage is TRBJ2-7; D possibly corresponds to TRBD1 (6 bases). Trimming removed 2 bases from V and 2 bases from J, with 13 bases in between. The CDR3 covers 15 residues. Germline CDR1 MGHDK, CDR2 SYGVNS. CDR3 region: CASSEQGPRTYEQYF. DNA of the CDR3: TGTGCCAGCAGTGAACAGGGGCCTCGCACCTACGAGCAGTACTTC.

This clone appeared once. The rearrangement links TRBV27 to TRBJ1-5; no clear D. The CDR3 totals 15 residues. V lost 6 bases and J lost 6, with 18 bases in between. Germline V gene lookup returns CDR1 MNHEY and CDR2 SMNVEV (reference sequence). The DNA of the CDR3 is TGTGCCAGCAGAGTAGGAGTGGCGTCGGGTCAGCCCCAGCATTTT. Its protein product is CASRVGVASGQPQHF.

Comments on this clone: Its ends do not fully match the called genes, so a read error is possible. The J gene is TRBJ1-5, the V gene TRBV5-1; 7 bases align to TRBD1. The CDR3 is 11 residues long. Germline-derived CDR1 and CDR2 are SGHRS and YFSETQ. CDR3 bases: TGCGCCAGCAGCCGCCGGGACAGAGGAGGCTTT. Protein sequence: CASSRRDRGGF.

V gene TRBV20-1 combines with J gene TRBJ1-5; 9 bases match TRBD1. The CDR3 totals 15 residues. Germline lookup yields CDR1 DFQATT and CDR2 SNEGSKA (reference sequence). After removal of 3 bases from V and 7 bases from J, the junction contained 10 bases not matched to a gene. The CDR3 region is CSASKDRGLPQPQHF. DNA for the CDR3: TGCAGTGCTAGTAAGGACAGGGGCTTACCACAGCCCCAGCATTTT.

This sequence joins TRBV5-4 and TRBJ2-5; D is perhaps TRBD1 (5 bases). Germline CDR1 SGHNT, CDR2 YYREEE (reference sequence). Trimming pared 3 bases from V and 1 base from J, leaving 13 bases between. The CDR3 totals 15 residues. In nucleotides, the CDR3 is TGTGCCAGCAGCTCCGCCCAGGGTACCCAAGAGACCCAGTACTTC. Translated, it gives CASSSAQGTQETQYF.

The V call is TRBV20-1, the J call TRBJ2-7; D unresolved. The V end lost 1 base, the J end lost 4 bases, and 5 bases lay between the germline ends. The CDR3 loop spans 11 amino acids. Germline V gene data show CDR1 as DFQATT and CDR2 as SNEGSKA (reference sequence). DNA for the CDR3: TGCAGTGCTAGAGGAGGATACGAGCAGTACTTC. Its translation: CSARGGYEQYF.

The CDR3: CSVRGLFTDTQYF. CDR3 DNA: TGCAGCGTTCGGGGTTTGTTCACAGATACGCAGTATTTT. This chain links TRBV29-1 with TRBJ2-3; D may be TRBD2 (5 bases). V was cut by 5 bases and J by 2 bases, with 11 bases left in between. Germline CDR1 SQVTM, CDR2 ANQGSEA. The CDR3 has 13 amino acids.

The chain uses TRBV15 and TRBJ2-1; a possible D gene is TRBD1 (5 bases). Between the trimmed V and J ends, which lost 0 bases and 9 bases, there was a span of 12 bases. Germline loops: CDR1 LNHNV, CDR2 YYDKDF (reference sequence). The CDR3 totals 14 residues. CDR3 in amino acids: CATSRDPGQGEQFF. The CDR3 nucleotides are TGTGCCACCAGCAGAGATCCAGGGCAGGGTGAGCAGTTCTTC.

The rearrangement joins TRBV18 to TRBJ1-1; 7 nucleotides align to TRBD1. Germline V gives CDR1 KGHSH, CDR2 LQKENI. Trimming removed 3 bases from V and 8 bases from J; junction bases left unmatched: 6. The CDR3 length is 13 residues. The CDR3 nucleotides read TGTGCCAGCTCACCCGAATTGACAGGGGAAGCTTTCTTT. Protein: CASSPELTGEAFF. Complete variable domain (other parts from reference TRBV18 and TRBJ1-1): NAGVMQNPRHLVRRRGQEARLRCSPMKGHSHVYWYRQLPEEGLKFMVYLQKENIIDESGMPKERFSAEFPKEGPSILRIQQVVRGDSAAYFCASSPELTGEAFFGQGTRLTVV.

The rearrangement joins TRBV14 to TRBJ1-6; D is perhaps TRBD1 (6 bases). Germline CDR1 reads SGHDN; CDR2 reads FVKESK. The CDR3 consists of 16 residues. V lost 5 bases and J 10 bases, leaving 21 bases between the germline ends. DNA of the CDR3: TGTGCCAGCAGCTACCGGGAGGGGGGGGCTTCCTCACCCCTCCACTTT. As protein: CASSYREGGASSPLHF.

This clone has just one count. The chain links TRBV6-5 to TRBJ2-7; TRBD2 aligns across 8 bases. Trimming took 6 bases from V and 4 from J; bases not matched to a gene: 8. Per germline, CDR1 MNHEY and CDR2 SVGAGI. The CDR3 has 14 residues. The chain's CDR3 is CASRTGGVRYEQYV. The CDR3 DNA is TGTGCCAGCAGGACGGGGGGGGTTCGTTACGAGCAGTACGTC.

The chain links TRBV14 to TRBJ2-3; 14 nucleotides line up with TRBD2. This CDR3 has 17 residues. Per the germline V gene, CDR1 is SGHDN and CDR2 is FVKESK. J was trimmed by 3 bases and V by 5 bases; bases with no gene match: 7. CDR3 in DNA: TGTGCCAGCAGCTATGGGACTAGCGGGAGAGGTACAGATACGCAGTATTTT. Translating gives CASSYGTSGRGTDTQYF.

The gene calls are TRBV11-3 and TRBJ2-1; 7 bases are a match to TRBD2. There are 13 residues in the CDR3. Unmatched junction bases numbered 5, after V lost 8 bases and J lost 4 bases. CDR1 SGHNT and CDR2 YENEEA come from the germline V gene. The CDR3 DNA is TGTGCCAGCGGACTAGGTCTATACAATGAGCAGTTCTTC. Translated: CASGLGLYNEQFF.

The chain is built from TRBV3-1 (or the pseudogene TRBV3-2) and TRBJ2-3, with TRBD2 identical over 7 bases. Germline values: CDR1 LGHDT, CDR2 YNNKEL (reference sequence). V shed 1 base and J 6 bases; nucleotides not matched to a gene: 4. The CDR3 runs 14 residues. The CDR3 DNA reads TGTGCCAGCAGCCAAGGCAGGGAGGGGGATACGCAGTATTTT. Its protein product is CASSQGREGDTQYF.

V gene TRBV28 combines with J gene TRBJ1-5, with TRBD1 matching 9 bases. Trimming cost V 6 bases and J 5 bases; bases outside gene matches: 11. CDR1 is MDHEN and CDR2 is SYDVKM in the germline V gene. The CDR3 extends over 16 amino acids. CDR3 sequence reads: CASSAHRDRADQPQHF. In DNA form, the CDR3 reads TGTGCCAGCAGCGCTCACCGGGACAGGGCCGATCAGCCCCAGCATTTT.